This TCR beta chain was recorded in a study of cytomegalovirus exposure and HLA in healthy donors. Both 60 Vbeta primers and 13 Jbeta primers went into the PCR. The repertoire was sequenced with immunoSEQ multiplex PCR; TCRdb's copy has only in-frame clones and lacks some. In the table there are 150,000 to 200,000 clones, around 81% of which are singletons. CDR1 and CDR2 from the germline V gene are SGHDT and YYEEEE. V shed 1 base and J shed 7 bases, with 11 bases lying between them. This CDR3 is 14 amino acids long. This receptor was identified in a young man in good health and CMV-seronegative. The specimen was PBMCs. This chain connects TRBV5-6 to TRBJ1-4; D gene unclear. CDR3 residues: CASSLYQEGEKLFF. The CDR3 DNA follows: TGTGCCAGCAGCTTGTATCAGGAGGGTGAAAAACTGTTTTTT.